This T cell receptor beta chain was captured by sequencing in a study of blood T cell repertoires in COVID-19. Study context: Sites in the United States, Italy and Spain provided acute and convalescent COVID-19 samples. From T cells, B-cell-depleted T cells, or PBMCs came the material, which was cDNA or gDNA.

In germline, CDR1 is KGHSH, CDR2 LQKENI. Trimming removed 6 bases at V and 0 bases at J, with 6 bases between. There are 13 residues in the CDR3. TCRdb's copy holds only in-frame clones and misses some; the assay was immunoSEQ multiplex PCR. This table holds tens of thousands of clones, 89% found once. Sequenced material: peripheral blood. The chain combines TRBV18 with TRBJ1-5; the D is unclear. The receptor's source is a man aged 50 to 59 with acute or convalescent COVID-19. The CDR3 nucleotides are TGTGCCAGCTCGGTCGGTAGCAATCAGCCCCAGCATTTT. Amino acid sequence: CASSVGSNQPQHF. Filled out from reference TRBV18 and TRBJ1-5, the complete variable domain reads NAGVMQNPRHLVRRRGQEARLRCSPMKGHSHVYWYRQLPEEGLKFMVYLQKENIIDESGMPKERFSAEFPKEGPSILRIQQVVRGDSAAYFCASSVGSNQPQHFGDGTRLSIL.